This TCR beta chain was captured in a study of control samples from healthy donors and cancer patients. The method was immunoSEQ multiplex PCR; TCRdb's version includes in-frame clones alone and lacks a portion of them. The sample lists under 60,000 clones; approximately 94% were seen once. The CDR3 spans 14 residues. V shed 5 bases and J shed 0 bases, with 10 bases lying between them. The V gene's germline CDR1 is SGHTA and CDR2 FQGTGA. The sequence derives from a man aged 25-45 years in good health. This chain joins TRBV7-3 and TRBJ1-1, with D possibly matching TRBD1 (6 bases). Sequences were obtained from blood. CDR3 nucleotides: TGTGCCAGCAGCCCCGACAGGCTGAACACTGAAGCTTTCTTT. Its translation: CASSPDRLNTEAFF. Using reference TRBV7-3 and TRBJ1-1 for the parts outside the CDR3, the full variable domain is GAGVSQTPSNKVTEKGKYVELRCDPISGHTALYWYRQSLGQGPEFLIYFQGTGAADDSGLPNDRFFAVRPEGSVSTLKIQRTERGDSAVYLCASSPDRLNTEAFFGQGTRLTVV.